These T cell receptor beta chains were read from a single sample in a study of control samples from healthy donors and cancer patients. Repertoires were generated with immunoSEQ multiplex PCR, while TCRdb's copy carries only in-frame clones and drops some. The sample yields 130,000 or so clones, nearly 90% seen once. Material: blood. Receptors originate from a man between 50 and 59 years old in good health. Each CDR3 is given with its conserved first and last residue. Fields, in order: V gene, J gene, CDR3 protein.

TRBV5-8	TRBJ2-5	CASSFQATQETQYF
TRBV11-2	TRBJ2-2	CASSPQWTGELFF
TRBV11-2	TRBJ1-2	CASSFERGARDYGYTF
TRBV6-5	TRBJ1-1	CASSYSATVNTEAFF
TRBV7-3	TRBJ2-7	CASSYGTGPYEQYF
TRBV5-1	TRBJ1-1	CASSVVGPGTGTEAFF
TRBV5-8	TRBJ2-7	CASSPGTGGGEQYF
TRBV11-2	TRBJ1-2	CASSPAPGAGYGYTF
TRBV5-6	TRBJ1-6	CASTRTGESLNSPLHF
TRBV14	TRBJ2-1	CASSQGRTDNEQFF
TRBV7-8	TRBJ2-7	CASSLGVQGSSYEQYF
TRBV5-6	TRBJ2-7	CASSLGTGSSYEQYF
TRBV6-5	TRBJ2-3	CASVTSRTSTDTQYF
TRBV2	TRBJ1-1	CASKGGLNTEAFF
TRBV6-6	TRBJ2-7	CASTPGQGLPHF
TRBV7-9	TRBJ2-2	CASTKGLAGAGELFF
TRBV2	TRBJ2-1	CASSIRRTTDSYNEQFF
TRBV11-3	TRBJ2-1	CASSLTSGGVDEQFF
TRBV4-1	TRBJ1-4	CASSRIRGGQPEKLFF
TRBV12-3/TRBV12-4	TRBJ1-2	CASSLGDGYTF
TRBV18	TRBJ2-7	CASSPPPPLSHEQYF
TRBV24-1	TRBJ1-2	CATSGPGQGYGYTF
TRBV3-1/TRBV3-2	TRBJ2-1	CASSARLAGVLNEQFF
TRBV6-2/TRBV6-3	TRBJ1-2	CASSYGDRGYTF
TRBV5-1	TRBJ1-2	CASSPGPENYGYTF
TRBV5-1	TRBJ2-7	CASSRTVSQNYEQYF
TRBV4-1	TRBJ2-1	CASSQGTGGSYNEQFF
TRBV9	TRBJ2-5	CASSMPRAGGQETQYF
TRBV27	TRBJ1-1	CASSFRQAIITEAFF
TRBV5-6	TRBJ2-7	CASSPGQGIGLQYF
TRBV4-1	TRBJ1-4	CASSQEGAGLEKLFF
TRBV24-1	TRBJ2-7	CATSDPRTGVEQYF
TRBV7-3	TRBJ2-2	CASSQALATGELFF
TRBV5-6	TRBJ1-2	CASSFGGAPSGGYTF
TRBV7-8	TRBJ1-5	CASSPVRLGSQPQHF
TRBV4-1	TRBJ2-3	CASSQVGNTQYF
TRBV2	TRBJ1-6	CASSEGGSYNSPLHF